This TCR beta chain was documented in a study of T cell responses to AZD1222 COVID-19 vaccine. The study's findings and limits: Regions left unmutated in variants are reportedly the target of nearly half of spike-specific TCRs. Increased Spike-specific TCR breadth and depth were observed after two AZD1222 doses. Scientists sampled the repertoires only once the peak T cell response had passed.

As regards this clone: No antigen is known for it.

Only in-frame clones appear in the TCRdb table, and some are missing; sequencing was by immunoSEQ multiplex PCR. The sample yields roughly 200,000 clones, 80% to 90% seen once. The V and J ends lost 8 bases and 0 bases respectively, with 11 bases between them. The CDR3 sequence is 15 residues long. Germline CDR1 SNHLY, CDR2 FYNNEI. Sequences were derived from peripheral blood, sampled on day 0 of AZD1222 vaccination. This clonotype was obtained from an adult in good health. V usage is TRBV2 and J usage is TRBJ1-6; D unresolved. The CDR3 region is CASGPEISYNSPLHF. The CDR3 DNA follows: TGTGCCAGCGGCCCGGAGATCTCCTATAATTCACCCCTCCACTTT.